The 26 T cell receptor beta chains listed next were all sequenced from one sample in a study of T cell repertoires in cytomegalovirus infection. TCRdb re-called the reads through MiXCR, storing one row per CDR3 protein. The sample gives more than 350,000 distinct CDR3 sequences, 25% to 40% of which show up once; approximately 13% is in the top ten. Sequencing was performed on PBMCs. The source is a human donor in good health (CMV status not recorded). Some clones in this sample may be carry-over from other donors' samples.

There are many counts of this clonotype. The chain combines TRBV7-2 with TRBJ2-2; 7 nucleotides match TRBD2. The CDR3 loop spans 17 amino acids. Germline V lookup: CDR1 SGHTA, CDR2 FQGNSA. The junction had 11 bases not matched to a gene; V was cut back by 2 bases and J by 5 bases. The CDR3 nucleotides read TGTGCCAGCAGCTTAAACCCGGGACTACGAACGACCGGGGAGCTGTTTTTT. This sequence encodes CASSLNPGLRTTGELFF.

This clonotype has only one observation. The gene calls are TRBV4-3 and TRBJ2-3; 12 bases match TRBD2. CDR1 is LGHNA, CDR2 YSLEER, per germline. This CDR3 is 14 amino acids long. V dropped 4 bases and J dropped 9; count of bases not matched to a gene: 5. The CDR3 bases are TGCGCCAGCAGCCCGTCCGGGACTAGCGGGACGCAGTATTTT. This encodes CASSPSGTSGTQYF.

This clonotype showed up many times. J is TRBJ1-1 and V is TRBV11-2; D is undetermined. The CDR3 covers 13 residues. CDR1 is SGHAT, CDR2 FQNNGV, per germline. Trimming cost V 5 bases and J 4 bases, with 11 bases left between them. In DNA, the CDR3 is TGTGCCAGCAGCAATACGGTGGGCACTGAAGCTTTCTTT. Amino acids: CASSNTVGTEAFF. Complete variable domain (other parts from reference TRBV11-2 and TRBJ1-1): EAGVAQSPRYKIIEKRQSVAFWCNPISGHATLYWYQQILGQGPKLLIQFQNNGVVDDSQLPKDRFSAERLKGVDSTLKIQPAKLEDSAVYLCASSNTVGTEAFFGQGTRLTVV.

This clonotype was detected only once. The chain is built from TRBV20-1 and TRBJ1-2; 11 bases line up with TRBD1. Germline V gene lookup returns CDR1 DFQATT and CDR2 SNEGSKA (reference sequence). This CDR3 region has 12 residues. With 4 bases clipped from V and 7 bases from J, the junction kept 2 bases outside the gene matches. CDR3 nucleotides: TGCAGTGCTATGGGACAGGGGGGTGGCTACACCTTC. It encodes CSAMGQGGGYTF.

This chain connects TRBV2 to TRBJ2-2; a weak D match, TRBD2 (6 bases). V lost 5 bases and J 3 bases, leaving 10 bases between the germline ends. The CDR3 is 14 residues long. CDR1 and CDR2 from the germline V gene are SNHLY and FYNNEI. The CDR3 region has the DNA TGTGCCAGCAGTACCGGGAGAGACACCGGGGAGCTGTTTTTT. Protein sequence: CASSTGRDTGELFF.

V and J are TRBV12-3 or TRBV12-4 and TRBJ2-2; the match to TRBD2 covers 7 bases. J lost 1 base, V lost 3 bases, and 5 bases had no gene match. This CDR3 is 16 amino acids long. The CDR3 spells CASSLALAENTGELFF. In DNA, the CDR3 is TGTGCCAGCAGTTTGGCTCTAGCGGAGAACACCGGGGAGCTGTTTTTT.

This clonotype has ten or more counts. The chain joins TRBV7-6 to TRBJ2-6; D gene unclear. The CDR3 has 16 residues. CDR1 SGHVS and CDR2 FNYEAQ come from the germline V gene. V lost 0 bases to trimming and J lost 0 bases, with 6 bases between them. The CDR3 DNA is TGTGCCAGCAGCTTAGCGGGTATCTCTGGGGCCAACGTCCTGACTTTC. Protein product: CASSLAGISGANVLTF.

In regard to this clonotype: The junction departs from the called germline gene at one end, perhaps through a read error. The V call is TRBV5-4, the J call TRBJ2-5, with 11 nucleotides matching TRBD1. In germline, CDR1 is SGHNT, CDR2 YYREEE (reference sequence). The CDR3 has 16 amino acids. For the CDR3, the DNA is TGTGCCAGCAGCCTAGGACAGGGGGCTACCCAAGAGACCCCGTACTTC. Encoded protein: CASSLGQGATQETPYF. The full variable domain, in which reference TRBV5-4 and TRBJ2-5 provide the parts outside the CDR3, is ETGVTQSPTHLIKTRGQQVTLRCSSQSGHNTVSWYQQALGQGPQFIFQYYREEENGRGNFPPRFSGLQFPNYSSELNVNALELDDSALYLCASSLGQGATQETPYFGPGTRLLVL.

The J gene is TRBJ1-6, the V gene TRBV5-1; tentative D call: TRBD1 (6 bases). V was shortened by 0 bases and J by 0 bases, with 13 bases between the two germline ends. CDR1 SGHRS and CDR2 YFSETQ come from the germline V gene. The CDR3 has 18 amino acids. The CDR3 DNA is TGCGCCAGCAGCTTGGGACAGGACCCCCGCTCCTATAATTCACCCCTCCACTTT. It codes for CASSLGQDPRSYNSPLHF.

The chain has TRBV15 and TRBJ2-7, with unresolved D. CDR3 length equals 17 residues. The V and J ends lost 0 bases and 0 bases respectively, with 15 bases between them. The V gene's germline CDR1 is LNHNV and CDR2 YYDKDF (reference sequence). CDR3 sequence (DNA): TGTGCCACCAGCAGAGATGATCGGCGTGTCCTCTCCTACGAGCAGTACTTC. It encodes CATSRDDRRVLSYEQYF.

This clonotype was detected only a few times. The rearrangement links TRBV7-3 to TRBJ2-2; D tentatively fits TRBD1 or TRBD2 (5 bases each). V was shortened by 7 bases and J by 6 bases, with 12 bases between the two germline ends. The V gene's germline CDR1 is SGHTA and CDR2 FQGTGA. The CDR3 is 13 residues long. CDR3 residues: CASNNGGSGELFF. The CDR3 DNA is TGTGCCAGCAACAATGGGGGATCCGGGGAGCTGTTTTTT.

This clonotype appeared a few times. The chain has TRBV12-3 or TRBV12-4 and TRBJ1-2; weak D call: TRBD1 (6 bases). The germline V and J ends were trimmed by 5 bases and 4 bases, with 11 bases remaining between them. The CDR3 runs 13 residues. The CDR3 spells CASSGDRLYGYTF. For the CDR3, the DNA is TGTGCCAGCAGTGGTGACAGGCTCTATGGCTACACCTTC.

This clonotype occurred a few times. This chain links TRBV27 with TRBJ2-1; 7 bases line up with TRBD2. CDR3 size: 15 residues. V dropped 3 bases and J dropped 6; count of bases not matched to a gene: 8. Germline CDR1 and CDR2: MNHEY and SMNVEV (reference sequence). The CDR3 DNA reads as TGTGCCAGCAGTTTCCCCGGGACTACGATCAATGAGCAGTTCTTC. Translating gives CASSFPGTTINEQFF.

The chain joins TRBV4-2 to TRBJ2-7; 8 bases align to TRBD2. The CDR3 totals 17 residues. The V gene's germline CDR1 is LGHNA and CDR2 YNFKEQ. V shed 7 bases and J 0 bases; nucleotides not matched to a gene: 14. The CDR3 DNA reads as TGTGCCAGCACCCCTTCGAGCGGAGCGGGGGTCTCCTACGAGCAGTACTTC. Translating it yields CASTPSSGAGVSYEQYF.

Concerning this clonotype itself: Compared with germline, one end of the junction differs, possibly owing to a read error. The V gene is TRBV7-2, the J gene TRBJ1-6, with D hard to call. The CDR3 sequence is 14 residues long. Germline V lookup: CDR1 SGHTA, CDR2 FQGNSA. CDR3 loop: CASSFGDNTSTLNF. CDR3 coding DNA: TGTGCCAGCAGCTTCGGGGATAACACTTCAACCCTCAACTTT.

The chain joins TRBV27 to TRBJ1-2, with 8 bases lining up with TRBD1. The CDR3 spans 15 residues. V dropped 0 bases and J dropped 3; count of bases not matched to a gene: 3. Looked up from germline, CDR1 is MNHEY and CDR2 is SMNVEV (reference sequence). CDR3 loop: CASSLSAGGDYGYTF. CDR3 DNA sequence: TGTGCCAGCAGTTTATCAGCAGGGGGCGACTATGGCTACACCTTC.

Written as DNA, the CDR3 is TGTGCCAGCAGCGGACAGGGGCCCGGCCATGAGCAGTTCTTC. Translation: CASSGQGPGHEQFF. The chain recombines TRBV6-5 with TRBJ2-1; 9 bases fit TRBD1. Germline V CDR1 and CDR2: MNHEY, SVGAGI. The CDR3 runs 14 residues. V shed 6 bases, J shed 8 bases, and the junction held 8 bases outside the gene matches.

The chain employs TRBV2 and TRBJ2-7, with a weak D call TRBD1 (6 bases). This CDR3 contains 17 residues. Germline V gene data show CDR1 as SNHLY and CDR2 as FYNNEI. V lost 7 bases and J lost 5, with 27 bases in between. The DNA for the CDR3 is TGTGCCAGCAATATCCCACGCACAGGGACGCCGACTGACGAGCAGTACTTC. It translates to CASNIPRTGTPTDEQYF.

In its sample, this clonotype was seen a few times. The V call is TRBV12-5, the J call TRBJ2-1; 8 bases are shared with TRBD2. CDR3 length: 16 amino acids. Germline V gene data show CDR1 as LGHNT and CDR2 as FRNRAP. V was pared by 5 bases and J by 8 bases, with 14 bases of the junction left unmatched. The CDR3 region is CASGPSLSGGKDEQFF. The CDR3 DNA reads TGTGCTAGTGGTCCCAGTCTCAGCGGGGGTAAGGATGAGCAGTTCTTC.

The chain joins TRBV6-2 or TRBV6-3 to TRBJ2-3; 7 positions match TRBD2. With 11 bases clipped from V and 3 bases from J, the junction kept 8 bases outside the gene matches. CDR3 length: 13 residues. Germline V gene lookup returns CDR1 MNHEY and CDR2 SVGEGT. The CDR3 nucleotides read TGTGCCGTACGGGTGGGGGGGACAGATACGCAGTATTTT. Its protein is CAVRVGGTDTQYF.

This clonotype was seen more than once but under ten times. This chain uses TRBV28 with TRBJ1-1, with no clear D. Per germline, CDR1 MDHEN and CDR2 SYDVKM. V lost 7 bases to trimming and J lost 5 bases, with 8 bases between them. The CDR3 length is 11 residues. The CDR3 protein is CASNVGTEAFF. CDR3 coding DNA: TGTGCCAGCAATGTGGGGACTGAAGCTTTCTTT.

The CDR3: CASSLLVRATGELFF. The DNA of the CDR3 is TGTGCCAGCAGTTTACTTGTCAGGGCCACCGGGGAGCTGTTTTTT. The chain combines TRBV12-3 or TRBV12-4 with TRBJ2-2; TRBD1 is a possible D gene (5 bases). This CDR3 has 15 amino acids. Trimming took 2 bases from V and 4 from J, leaving 11 bases between them.

On this clonotype: Since a much larger clone is just one base distant, this may be a read error. The CDR3 DNA sequence: TGTGCCAGCAGCTTCCTCACCGAGAAACCTGAAGATTTCTTT. Translation gives CASSFLTEKPEDFF. This sequence joins TRBV7-2 and TRBJ1-1; no reliable D call. Germline V lookup: CDR1 SGHTA, CDR2 FQGNSA. The CDR3 has 14 amino acids.

This chain uses TRBV25-1 with TRBJ1-4; no firm D call. With 1 base removed from V and 5 bases from J, the gap between germline ends came to 11 bases. This CDR3 is 15 amino acids long. CDR1 is MGHDK and CDR2 is SYGVNS in the germline V gene. CDR3 protein: CASSESTRPNEKLFF. CDR3 coding DNA: TGTGCCAGCAGTGAATCGACCCGTCCCAATGAAAAACTGTTTTTT.

The J gene is TRBJ2-1, the V gene TRBV12-3 or TRBV12-4; 8 bases agree with TRBD1. The CDR3 is 15 amino acids. The ends lost 7 bases at V and 8 bases at J; junction bases unmatched: 13. The CDR3 DNA sequence: TGTGCCAGCAAAGCCTCAGGGGGCGTGAGTTATGAGCAGTTCTTC. Amino acid sequence: CASKASGGVSYEQFF.

This clonotype was detected a few times. The chain carries TRBV7-9 and TRBJ2-2; 7 bases line up with TRBD1. The length of the CDR3 is 18 residues. Looked up from germline, CDR1 is SEHNR and CDR2 is FQNEAQ (reference sequence). V lost 5 bases to trimming and J lost 3 bases; unmatched junction nucleotides: 15. Here the CDR3 DNA reads TGTGCCAGCAGCCATCCGGGACAGACACTCCTTTACACCGGGGAGCTGTTTTTT. It encodes CASSHPGQTLLYTGELFF.